What follows is one T cell receptor (beta chain) and its context. Its cognate antigen has yet to be identified. One base away there is no much larger clone; base qualities are not given. Between the V and J ends, shortened by 3 bases and 3 bases respectively, the junction contains 10 bases. Based on the germline V gene, the CDR1 and CDR2 sequences are SGHRS and YFSETQ. Reading from cysteine to phenylalanine, the CDR3 counts 14 amino acids. Only CDR3 DNA is held: 42 bases, read in frame from base 1. The sample is drawn from a study of blood T cell repertoires in COVID-19 (dated by TCRdb to between 2020 and 2021). Regarding the complete study: Samples covering the acute and convalescent phases of COVID-19 were provided by collaborators in the United States, Italy and Spain. Samples came from the ongoing ImmuneRACE study (first 160 participants) plus 1,254 subjects from 6 global collaborators. Deeply sampled blood TCRbeta repertoires from subjects exposed to, actively infected with, or recovered from COVID-19 were included in the dataset. The repertoires were released in a freely available public database meant as a resource for research on the immune response to SARS-CoV-2. Where HLA class I and class II types were available, the types were taken from metadata supplied by the sample provider, not from assay-based typing. A de-identified subject ID, COVID-19 status, age in years and sex were almost always included in the sample metadata. The prospective study material was composed of cDNA or gDNA derived from T cells, B-cell-depleted T cells, or PBMCs. Results and caveats for the whole study, not just this receptor: The amount of clinical and demographic metadata varied by source and participant and was provided uncurated.

The collaborating institutions used their own protocols to collect whole blood in K2EDTA tubes. For TCRbeta analysis, collaborators shipped samples as frozen whole blood, isolated PBMCs, or DNA extracted from either of those sample types. TCRbeta CDR3 regions were amplified from genomic DNA by means of the immunoSEQ Assay, a bias-controlled multiplex PCR. In the source study's methods: The number of nucleated cells in each sample was estimated by amplification of reference gene primers within the assay. To quantify the absolute abundance of each unique TCRbeta CDR3 rearrangement, sequence reads were collapsed and filtered. For each sample, productive Simpson clonality was calculated by taking the square root of Simpson's diversity index across productive rearrangements. TCRdb stores this immuneACCESS table with in-frame sequences only. Part of the clones is absent; in the studies checked, under half of the shortfall reflects unresolved V genes, and no reason is known for the rest. Clonal size and the V and J genes are those of that table, whereas D and trimming came from the DNA. Within this sample are some 400,000 clones, with about 90% of them counted one time only. 6.5% to 7% of the sample is in the top ten clones.

This chain joins TRBV5-1 to TRBJ2-1; TRBD1 is a possible D gene, resting on 5 matching bases. Input material: peripheral blood. This sequence originates from a man aged 18 to 35 with active or convalescent COVID-19. Here the CDR3 is given as CASSSGPYYNEQFF. The nucleotide sequence reads TGCGCCAGCAGCTCAGGGCCGTACTACAATGAGCAGTTCTTC.